This T cell receptor (beta chain) was retrieved from a study of T-cell reconstitution after alpha-beta-depleted transplantation in children. Study outcomes and limitations: T cells produced anew were the main source of T-cell counts and diversity one year after transplant. Elevated TCRbeta diversity at day 60 was traced, in some patients, to surviving recipient T cells and thymic progenitors. Expanded graft clones numbering several hundred reportedly gave rise to alpha-beta T cells about two months after transplant.

This clonotype was seen many times. Antigen specificity is unknown. The CDR3 contains 15 residues. V lost 6 bases and J lost 0, with 14 bases in between. Germline-derived CDR1 and CDR2 are ENHRY and SYGVKD. As it was prepared, the TCRbeta library received unique molecular identifiers. A single record per CDR3 protein comes from TCRdb applying MiXCR to the PCR reads. The sample consists of about 980,000 distinct CDR3 sequences, about 26% of them appearing once. The clonotype was recovered from a boy in the first two years of life who had a stem cell transplant for SCID, so the T cells may come from the graft donor. The sequencing used PBMCs, mostly from graft donor cells, collected 360 days after TCRalphabeta/CD19-depleted stem cell transplant. The genes are TRBV10-3 and TRBJ1-2; D perhaps matches TRBD1 (6 bases). Written as DNA, the CDR3 is TGTGCCATCAGACCTCAGGGGACTACTAACTATGGCTACACCTTC. This translates into CAIRPQGTTNYGYTF.